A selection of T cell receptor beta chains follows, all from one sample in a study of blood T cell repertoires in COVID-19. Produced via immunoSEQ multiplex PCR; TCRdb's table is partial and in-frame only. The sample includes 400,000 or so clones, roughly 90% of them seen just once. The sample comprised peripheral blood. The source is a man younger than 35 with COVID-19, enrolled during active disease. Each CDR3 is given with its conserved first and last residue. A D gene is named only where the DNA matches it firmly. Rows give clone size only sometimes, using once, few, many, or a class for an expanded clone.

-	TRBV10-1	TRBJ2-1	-	CASSELSFGQFF	TGCGCCAGCAGTGAGTTGTCCTTCGGGCAGTTCTTC
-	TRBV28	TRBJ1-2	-	CASSLSTGPYGYTF	TGTGCCAGCAGTCTCTCAACAGGGCCCTATGGCTACACCTTC
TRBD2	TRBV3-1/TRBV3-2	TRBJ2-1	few	CASSQGLADYNEQFF	TGTGCCAGCAGCCAAGGACTAGCGGATTACAATGAGCAGTTCTTC
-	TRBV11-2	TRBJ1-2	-	CASSLDFYGYTF	TGTGCCAGCAGCTTAGACTTCTATGGCTACACCTTC
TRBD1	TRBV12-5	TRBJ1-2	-	CASGLAPPRQGNGYTF	TGTGCTAGTGGTTTGGCCCCCCCGAGACAGGGGAACGGCTACACCTTC
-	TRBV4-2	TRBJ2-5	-	CASSQGPGSRETQYF	TGTGCCAGCAGCCAGGGTCCAGGGTCGCGAGAGACCCAGTACTTC
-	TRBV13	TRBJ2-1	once	CASPLFQFF	TGTGCCAGCCCCTTATTCCAGTTCTTC
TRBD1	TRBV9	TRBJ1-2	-	CASGRQGGRDGYTF	TGTGCCAGCGGAAGACAGGGAGGCAGGGATGGCTACACCTTC
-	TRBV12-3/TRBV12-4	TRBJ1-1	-	CASRRGTEAFF	TGTGCCAGCAGGAGGGGGACTGAAGCTTTCTTT
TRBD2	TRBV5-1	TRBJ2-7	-	CASSHSGIVYEQYF	TGCGCCAGCAGCCACAGCGGGATAGTCTACGAGCAGTACTTC
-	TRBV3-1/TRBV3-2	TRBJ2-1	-	CASSQGRLAEQFF	TGTGCCAGCAGCCAAGGCCGACTGGCTGAGCAGTTCTTC
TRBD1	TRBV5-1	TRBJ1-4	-	CASSLDGQGSEKLFF	TGCGCCAGCAGCTTGGATGGACAGGGTAGTGAAAAACTGTTTTTT
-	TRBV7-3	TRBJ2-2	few	CASSLFPTLTGTGELFF	TGTGCCAGCAGCTTATTTCCCACACTAACCGGGACCGGGGAGCTGTTTTTT
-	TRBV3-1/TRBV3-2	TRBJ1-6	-	CASSQVVPKSPLHF	TGTGCCAGCAGCCAAGTGGTTCCTAAATCACCCCTCCACTTT
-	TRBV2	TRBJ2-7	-	CASRRGRNSYEQYF	TGTGCCAGCCGTAGAGGCAGAAACTCCTACGAGCAGTACTTC
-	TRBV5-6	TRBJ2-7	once	CASSLFVLSYEQYF	TGTGCCAGCAGCTTGTTCGTCCTCTCCTACGAGCAGTACTTC
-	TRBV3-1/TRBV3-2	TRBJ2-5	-	CASSSTGISETQYF	TGTGCCAGCAGCTCTACAGGGATTTCCGAGACCCAGTACTTC
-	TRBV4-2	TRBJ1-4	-	CASSQQWGGGEKLFF	TGTGCCAGCAGCCAACAATGGGGAGGTGGGGAAAAACTGTTTTTT
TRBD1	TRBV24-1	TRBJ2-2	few	CATTAGQGDTGELFF	TGTGCCACCACCGCGGGACAGGGAGACACCGGGGAGCTGTTTTTT
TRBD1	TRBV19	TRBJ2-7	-	CASSTSGTGVPYEQYF	TGTGCCAGTAGTACTTCCGGGACAGGGGTTCCCTACGAGCAGTACTTC
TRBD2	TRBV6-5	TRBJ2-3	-	CASSPGRGTDTQYF	TGTGCCAGCAGCCCCGGGCGGGGGACAGATACGCAGTATTTT
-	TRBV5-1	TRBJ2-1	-	CASSPGVGDEQFF	TGCGCCAGCAGCCCGGGCGTAGGGGATGAGCAGTTCTTC
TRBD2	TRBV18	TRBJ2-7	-	CASSPRLLGEGIYEQYF	TGTGCCAGCTCACCGCGGCTCCTGGGGGAGGGCATCTACGAGCAGTACTTC
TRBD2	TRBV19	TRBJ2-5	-	CASGGTSDQETQYF	TGTGCCAGTGGAGGGACTAGCGACCAAGAGACCCAGTACTTC
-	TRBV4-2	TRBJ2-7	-	CASSQEGGDSSYEQYF	TGTGCCAGCAGCCAAGAAGGAGGGGACTCCTCCTACGAGCAGTACTTC
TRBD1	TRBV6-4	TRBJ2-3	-	CASSDSPGQGADTQYF	TGTGCCAGCAGTGACTCGCCGGGACAGGGGGCAGATACGCAGTATTTT
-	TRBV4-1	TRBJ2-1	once	CASRTGVGGYNEQFF	TGCGCCAGCAGAACCGGCGTGGGCGGGTACAATGAGCAGTTCTTC
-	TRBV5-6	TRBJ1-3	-	CASSLGQPGNTIYF	TGTGCCAGCAGCTTGGGACAACCTGGAAACACCATATATTTT
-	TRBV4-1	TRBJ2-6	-	CASSPRVEMTGANVLTF	TGCGCCAGCAGCCCCCGCGTGGAGATGACTGGGGCCAACGTCCTGACTTTC
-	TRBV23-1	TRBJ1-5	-	CASSQSYRDINQPQHF	TGCGCCAGCAGTCAATCTTATAGGGACATTAATCAGCCCCAGCATTTT
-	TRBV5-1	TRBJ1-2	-	CASSLIGDGGVSRGYTF	TGCGCCAGCAGCTTGATCGGGGACGGGGGAGTATCTAGAGGCTACACCTTC
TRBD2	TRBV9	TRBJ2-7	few	CASSATGTRSYEQYF	TGTGCCAGCAGCGCAACAGGGACTAGGAGCTACGAGCAGTACTTC
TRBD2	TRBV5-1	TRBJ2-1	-	CASSSGTSGSSEQFF	TGCGCCAGCAGCTCCGGGACTAGCGGGTCCAGTGAGCAGTTCTTC
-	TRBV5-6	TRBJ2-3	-	CASRFAPVDTQYF	TGTGCCAGCAGGTTCGCCCCAGTGGATACGCAGTATTTT
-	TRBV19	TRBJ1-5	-	CASSIRTGNQPQHF	TGTGCCAGTAGTATACGCACAGGCAATCAGCCCCAGCATTTT
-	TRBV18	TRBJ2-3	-	CASSPLPASGTDTQYF	TGTGCCAGCTCACCACTCCCAGCGTCGGGCACAGATACGCAGTATTTT
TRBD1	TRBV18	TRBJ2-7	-	CASSLSGQDYEQYF	TGTGCCAGCTCCCTTTCTGGACAGGACTACGAGCAGTACTTC
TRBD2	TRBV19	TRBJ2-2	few	CASSILPPGLAVSTGELFF	TGTGCCAGTAGTATTTTGCCCCCGGGACTAGCGGTTAGCACCGGGGAGCTGTTTTTT
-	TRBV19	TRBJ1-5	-	CASSMTNRFYSNQPQHF	TGTGCCAGTAGTATGACGAACAGATTCTATAGCAATCAGCCCCAGCATTTT
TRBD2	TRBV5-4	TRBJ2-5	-	CASSAGLADETQYF	TGTGCCAGCAGCGCGGGACTAGCAGATGAGACCCAGTACTTC
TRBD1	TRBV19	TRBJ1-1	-	CASSRGGTAKNTEAFF	TGTGCCAGTAGTCGAGGCGGGACAGCTAAGAACACTGAAGCTTTCTTT
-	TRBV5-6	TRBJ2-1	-	CASSLVLIGDSEQFF	TGTGCCAGCAGCTTGGTACTCATTGGGGACTCCGAGCAGTTCTTC
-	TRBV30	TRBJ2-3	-	CAWGPVRGSSTDTQYF	TGTGCCTGGGGTCCGGTAAGAGGTTCTAGCACAGATACGCAGTATTTT
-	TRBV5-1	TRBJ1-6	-	CASSLDGASANSPLHF	TGCGCCAGCAGCTTGGATGGGGCTTCGGCTAATTCACCCCTCCACTTT
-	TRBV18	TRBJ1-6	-	CASSGGVWNSPLHF	TGTGCCAGCTCAGGGGGCGTCTGGAATTCACCCCTCCACTTT
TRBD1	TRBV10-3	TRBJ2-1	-	CAISGTGEENEQFF	TGTGCCATCAGTGGGACAGGGGAAGAGAATGAGCAGTTCTTC
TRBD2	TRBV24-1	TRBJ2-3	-	CATSDPAGGSDTQYF	TGTGCCACCAGTGATCCAGCGGGGGGATCAGATACGCAGTATTTT
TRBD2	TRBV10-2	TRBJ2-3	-	CASSLGLAGGKTDTQYF	TGCGCCAGCAGTCTCGGACTAGCGGGGGGCAAGACAGATACGCAGTATTTT
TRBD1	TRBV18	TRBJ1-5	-	CASSPPPGGAGQPQHF	TGTGCCAGCTCACCGCCCCCAGGGGGCGCAGGTCAGCCCCAGCATTTT
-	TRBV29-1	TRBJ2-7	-	CSVVGGISYEQYF	TGCAGCGTTGTGGGCGGGATCTCCTACGAGCAGTACTTC
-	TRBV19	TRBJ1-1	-	CASSVRTGTEAFF	TGTGCCAGTAGTGTCAGGACGGGAACTGAAGCTTTCTTT
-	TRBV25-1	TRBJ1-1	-	CASSEWFGFWNTEAFF	TGTGCCAGCAGTGAATGGTTCGGTTTTTGGAACACTGAAGCTTTCTTT
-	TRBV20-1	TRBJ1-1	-	CSASMGGPNTEAFF	TGCAGTGCTAGTATGGGGGGACCGAACACTGAAGCTTTCTTT
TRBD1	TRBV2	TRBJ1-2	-	CASRNQQGKDGYTF	TGTGCCAGCAGGAACCAACAGGGGAAGGATGGCTACACCTTC
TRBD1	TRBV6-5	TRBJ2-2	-	CASRKRQGASGELFF	TGTGCCAGCAGAAAACGACAGGGGGCATCCGGGGAGCTGTTTTTT